The present T cell receptor (beta chain) was sequenced within a study of cytomegalovirus exposure and HLA in healthy donors. Study-level points and caveats: Available immune exposure information covered CMV serostatus only. The later analysis indicated that the majority of CMV-associated TCR beta chains appeared HLA-restricted. Roughly even sequencing depth across donors was the assumption behind the presence/absence analyses.

In the PCR, 60 Vbeta and 13 Jbeta primers were used. Assay: immunoSEQ multiplex PCR; the TCRdb copy retains only in-frame clones and omits some. The sample lists about 98,000 clones, around 80% occurring once. Notes on this clone: Its cognate antigen is unknown.

Donors had nominal health at sampling but likely had unrecorded immune exposures. This receptor was obtained from a man between 35 and 55 years old in good health and CMV-seronegative. The sequenced sample was PBMCs.

The DNA of the CDR3 is TGTGCCAGCAGTAAACGGACTAGCGGGGGGGCGACAGATACGCAGTATTTT. It translates to CASSKRTSGGATDTQYF. The J gene is TRBJ2-3, the V gene TRBV6-9, with 15 bases fitting TRBD2. V was clipped by 5 bases and J by 3 bases; unmatched bases: 6. Looked up from germline, CDR1 is MNHGY and CDR2 is SVAAGI. CDR3 length: 17 amino acids.